This T cell receptor beta chain was documented in a study of cytotoxic CD8 clonotypes in ibrutinib-treated CLL (dated by TCRdb to the early 2020s). For context, the study as a whole: In this cohort, about 16 patients were treatment-naive and approximately ten were relapsed/refractory, while some 18 had unmutated IGHV. Partial responses were observed in 24 patients and complete responses in 2; after a median follow-up of 68 months, remission was maintained in around 14 patients and progression was observed in about twelve. The response samples were drawn at a median of approximately twelve months into treatment, with a range of about 6 to 40 months. On average, each sample yielded around 270,000 productive templates and roughly 95,000 productive rearrangements. Of the roughly 81 people in the trial, 26 had longitudinal samples available. Cryopreserved peripheral blood mononuclear cells were collected before treatment, at response, and at either disease progression or sustained remission.

Unmatched junction bases come to 13, with V trimmed by 6 bases and J by 6 bases. The germline V gene (reference sequence) sets CDR1 to SGHNT and CDR2 to YYREEE. Spanning cysteine to phenylalanine, the CDR3 consists of 15 amino acids. The kept DNA is CDR3 alone, 45 bases in frame from the first base. This clone occurred a few times. What antigen it recognizes has not been identified. No much larger clone is present one base from it, and per-base qualities are unavailable. Roughly 2.2 micrograms of genomic DNA were extracted from cryopreserved PBMCs for TCR beta library preparation. High-throughput TCR beta sequencing was performed on longitudinal blood samples from CLL patients receiving ibrutinib monotherapy. The patients took part in an open-label, single-center phase 2 trial of ibrutinib monotherapy. Findings and caveats that apply to the study as a whole: Public clonotypes were found to be uncommon and were observed to contract or remain stable during treatment; the increase in clonality was shown to reflect expansion of private clonotypes at ibrutinib response. At baseline, clonality was higher than in age-matched healthy donors and showed a strong correlation with circulating CD8+ T-cell counts. Clonality rose at ibrutinib response, remained stable during sustained remission, and dropped back toward baseline at progression. Lymph node repertoires were not examined, and the timing of sampling was not matched between patients in sustained remission and those whose disease progressed.

Each clonotype received, on average, 10x coverage in deep resolution sequencing performed on a MiSeq, where the target depth lay between 1 in 1 million and 1 in 200,000 T cells. The immunoSEQ hsTCRB Kit was used to generate the TCR beta libraries. The original methods were these. The data were analyzed with ImmunoSEQ Analyzer and ImmunoSEQ Data Assistant, and V, D and J gene assignments followed IMGT definitions. Clonality was computed as one minus normalized Shannon entropy of productive rearrangement frequencies, ranging from 0 to 1. Only overrepresented clonotypes making up at least 0.05% of each patient's repertoire were included in the public clonotype analysis. Repertoires from thirteen age-matched healthy donors in immuneACCESS were used as clonality controls. TCRdb retrieved this table from immuneACCESS and kept in-frame rearrangements only. Not all clones are present; in checked studies, unresolved V genes account for under half, and no reason is known for the remainder. Clonal size and the V and J genes are those of that table, whereas D and trimming came from the DNA. Present in this sample are about 310,000 clones, more than 65% of which were seen just once. More than 6% of the sample goes to the ten largest clones.

The V gene is TRBV5-4 and the J gene is TRBJ2-7, with 9 central nucleotides matching TRBD1. The sequences come from PBMCs, collected before ibrutinib treatment. This receptor was obtained from a human donor with chronic lymphocytic leukemia. The CDR3 protein is CASTFNPQGAGEQYF. The nucleotides read TGTGCCAGCACCTTCAATCCACAGGGGGCTGGCGAGCAGTACTTC.